The rows below give T cell receptor beta chains drawn from one sample of a study of blood T cell repertoires in COVID-19. Clones were sequenced by immunoSEQ multiplex PCR, and TCRdb holds only the in-frame ones, with some missing. The repertoire holds some 200,000 clones, about 85% seen once, with approximately 0.97% in the top ten. Sequenced input: peripheral blood. All receptors come from a man aged 55 to 70 with COVID-19, enrolled during active disease. CDR3s leave out the opening cysteine and the closing phenylalanine or tryptophan. A clone size is listed for some rows: how often the clone was seen (once, few, many), or a class if it is expanded.

cdr3_length j_call clone_size v_call cdr3_aa
11 TRBJ1-2 - TRBV6-4 ASSGARGYGYT
13 TRBJ1-2 - TRBV7-2 ASSALDRPRYGYT
14 TRBJ1-3 - TRBV2 ASRGKGSFSGNTIY
11 TRBJ1-1 - TRBV11-2 ASSLEVAATAF
11 TRBJ1-2 - TRBV5-1 ASRRERNYGYT
12 TRBJ1-2 - TRBV29-1 SVEARRDRVGYT
15 TRBJ2-1 - TRBV3-1/TRBV3-2 ASSQDSIGLGSVEQF
13 TRBJ2-1 - TRBV9 ASSEAGITGDEQF
13 TRBJ1-2 - TRBV5-5 ASSLATGGNYGYT
11 TRBJ1-1 few TRBV2 ATAQTRNTEAF
12 TRBJ2-5 once TRBV2 ASNLRQIQETQY
13 TRBJ2-7 - TRBV28 ASRPTGQGHYEQY
10 TRBJ1-5 - TRBV19 ASRTGPQPQH
12 TRBJ2-4 - TRBV7-9 ASSLELAKNIQY
12 TRBJ1-3 - TRBV7-9 ASSVGGSGNTIY
13 TRBJ2-1 - TRBV19 ASSTGERAYNEQF
12 TRBJ1-5 - TRBV7-9 ASSLGTGPQPQH
14 TRBJ2-1 - TRBV7-9 ASSPRLAGGKNEQF
13 TRBJ2-7 - TRBV13 ASSFFGTGKYEQY
11 TRBJ1-5 - TRBV29-1 SVEGDSNQPQH
11 TRBJ1-1 - TRBV7-3 ASSTHRGTEAF
14 TRBJ2-3 - TRBV7-9 ASSLTSGTGTDTQY
13 TRBJ1-2 - TRBV7-2 ASSEQDRLGGGYT
12 TRBJ1-1 - TRBV6-2/TRBV6-3 ASSWTGPNTEAF
14 TRBJ1-3 - TRBV9 ASSVGAGPSGNTIY
12 TRBJ2-7 - TRBV6-2/TRBV6-3 ASSTAGISYEQY
14 TRBJ2-7 once TRBV30 AWSSPQTSPRYEQY
13 TRBJ1-1 - TRBV5-5 ASSSRQGAGTEAF
14 TRBJ1-4 - TRBV7-9 ASSLAGTDTNEKLF
11 TRBJ1-5 few TRBV7-9 ASSSQGNQPQH
13 TRBJ1-4 few TRBV27 ASSKDRGANEKLF
12 TRBJ1-1 - TRBV7-8 ASSLRGLSTEAF
13 TRBJ1-3 - TRBV9 ASSVDSRGGNTIY
13 TRBJ1-1 - TRBV11-2 ASSLFKGGNTEAF
13 TRBJ1-1 - TRBV7-9 ASSPRTVRGVEAF
11 TRBJ1-5 - TRBV7-2 ASSPAGVQPQH
12 TRBJ1-2 - TRBV6-5 AGGGTGGIYGYT
11 TRBJ1-3 - TRBV7-9 ASSPRQFSTIY
14 TRBJ1-5 - TRBV28 ASTRGGGNSNQPQH
14 TRBJ2-7 - TRBV4-1 ASSQTDTLRPYEQY
9 TRBJ1-2 - TRBV30 AWTDPGGYT
10 TRBJ1-2 - TRBV2 ASSLGVGGYT
13 TRBJ1-1 - TRBV4-2 ASGEARGPNTEAF
10 TRBJ1-5 - TRBV10-3 ATGTGDQPQH
9 TRBJ2-7 - TRBV6-1 ASSETFGEY
12 TRBJ2-7 - TRBV5-8 ASSLGRTTYEQY
12 TRBJ1-2 - TRBV25-1 ASSRTGRNYGYT
10 TRBJ1-4 - TRBV29-1 SVDSPNEKLF
14 TRBJ2-6 - TRBV5-1 ASSFYRVAGANVLT
13 TRBJ2-3 - TRBV5-1 ASSLTSLRTDTQY
15 TRBJ1-5 - TRBV5-4 ASSLDLQGGSNQPQH
14 TRBJ2-3 - TRBV4-1 ASSQDGPGSPDTQY
13 TRBJ1-1 few TRBV10-3 AISEGLGGRTEAF
12 TRBJ2-1 - TRBV2 ASKRTSGSDEQF
10 TRBJ1-3 medium-sized TRBV30 AWNTGGNTIY
12 TRBJ1-1 - TRBV9 ASSLTGMNTEAF
16 TRBJ1-5 - TRBV6-2/TRBV6-3 ASSSGLFGTGGNQPQH
12 TRBJ2-2 - TRBV9 ASSVVGGTGELF
10 TRBJ1-1 - TRBV11-3 ASSLGATEAF